These 7 T cell receptor beta chains originate from one sample sequenced in a study of cytomegalovirus exposure and HLA in healthy donors. The primer mix had 60 Vbeta and 13 Jbeta primers. The table came from immunoSEQ multiplex PCR; TCRdb's copy has only in-frame clones and leaves some out. The table lists 100,000 to 150,000 clones, 60% to 80% of them singletons, with around 0.99% in the top ten. The sample taken for sequencing was PBMCs. These TCRs come from a male donor in good health and CMV-seronegative.

V is TRBV7-9 and J is TRBJ2-3; 9 positions agree with TRBD2. Unmatched junction bases numbered 9, after V lost 3 bases and J lost 2 bases. This CDR3 has 17 amino acids. Germline V gene sequence: CDR1 SEHNR, CDR2 FQNEAQ (reference sequence). The CDR3 DNA sequence: TGTGCCAGCAGCTTGAGAGCCAGCGGGGGGATCACAGATACGCAGTATTTT. The encoded protein is CASSLRASGGITDTQYF. Drawing the rest from reference TRBV7-9 and TRBJ2-3, the complete variable domain is DTGVSQNPRHKITKRGQNVTFRCDPISEHNRLYWYRQTLGQGPEFLTYFQNEAQLEKSRLLSDRFSAERPKGSFSTLEIQRTEQGDSAMYLCASSLRASGGITDTQYFGPGTRLTVL.

Points on this clone: Other DNA sequences in this sample translate to the same CDR3. V is TRBV6-5 and J is TRBJ2-7; no definite D call. The CDR3 totals 13 residues. V was trimmed by 0 bases and J by 1 base, leaving 4 bases between them. Germline CDR1 and CDR2: MNHEY and SVGAGI. DNA of the CDR3: TGTGCCAGCAGTTACTCCAGTTCCTACGAGCAGTACTTC. Encoded protein: CASSYSSSYEQYF.

There are a few counts of this clone. The chain has TRBV6-4 and TRBJ1-1; no clear D. V lost 2 bases and J 4 bases, leaving 11 bases between the germline ends. From germline, CDR1 is MRHNA and CDR2 SNTAGT. The CDR3 extends over 14 amino acids. This CDR3 reads CASSDKPGSTEAFF. The CDR3 DNA sequence: TGTGCCAGCAGTGACAAACCAGGAAGCACTGAAGCTTTCTTT.

The CDR3 sequence is CASSPSTEPNTGELFF. CDR3 DNA sequence: TGTGCCAGCAGTCCCTCGACAGAACCAAACACCGGGGAGCTGTTTTTT. V usage is TRBV27 and J usage is TRBJ2-2; TRBD1 might be the D (5 bases). The V end lost 5 bases, the J end lost 2 bases, and 15 bases lay between the germline ends. The CDR3 is 16 residues long. The germline CDR1 and CDR2 sequences are MNHEY and SMNVEV (reference sequence).

In DNA form, the CDR3 reads TGTGCCAGCGGGACAGGGGGAAATCAGCCCCAGCATTTT. Protein product: CASGTGGNQPQHF. The V and J genes are TRBV7-2 and TRBJ1-5, with 11 bases lining up with TRBD1. After removal of 8 bases from V and 4 bases from J, the junction contained 1 base not matched to a gene. Germline CDR1 reads SGHTA; CDR2 reads FQGNSA. CDR3 length equals 13 residues.

The genes are TRBV2 and TRBJ2-1; no reliable D call. The CDR3 runs to 12 residues. Between the trimmed V and J ends, which lost 4 bases and 8 bases, there was a span of 9 bases. Germline loops: CDR1 SNHLY, CDR2 FYNNEI. CDR3 in DNA: TGTGCCAGCAGTGTGGTGGCCGATGAGCAGTTCTTC. Translated: CASSVVADEQFF.

The CDR3 loop is CASSLRTGGRDEQYF. As DNA, the CDR3 is TGTGCCAGCAGCTTAAGGACGGGGGGGCGGGACGAGCAGTACTTC. This sequence joins TRBV7-2 and TRBJ2-7, with 8 bases matching TRBD2. The germline gives CDR1 SGHTA, CDR2 FQGNSA. The junction had 8 bases not matched to a gene; V was cut back by 2 bases and J by 5 bases. This CDR3 has 15 amino acids.